Sequencing of this T cell receptor beta chain was carried out in a study of blood T cell repertoires in COVID-19 (TCRdb year 2020). Regarding the study in general: The collaborator samples originated in the United States, Italy and Spain and spanned the acute and convalescent phases of COVID-19. The prospective study material was composed of cDNA or gDNA derived from T cells, B-cell-depleted T cells, or PBMCs. Subjects who had been exposed to COVID-19, were actively infected with it, or had recovered from it provided the deeply sampled blood TCRbeta repertoires that made up the dataset. The repertoires were made available in a free public database intended to serve as a resource for research on the immune response to SARS-CoV-2. Samples came from the ongoing ImmuneRACE study (first 160 participants) plus 1,254 subjects from 6 global collaborators. Nearly every sample came with metadata listing a de-identified subject ID, COVID-19 status, age in years and sex. Where HLA class I and class II types were available, the types were taken from metadata supplied by the sample provider, not from assay-based typing. Findings and caveats that apply to the study as a whole: The amount of clinical and demographic metadata varied by source and participant and was provided uncurated.

The immunoSEQ Assay, a bias-controlled multiplex PCR, was used to amplify TCRbeta CDR3 regions from genomic DNA. The published analysis was carried out like this. Nucleated cell counts per sample were estimated from amplification of reference gene primers within the assay. To quantify the absolute abundance of each unique TCRbeta CDR3 rearrangement, sequence reads were collapsed and filtered. Productive Simpson clonality was computed per sample as the square root of Simpson's diversity index over productive rearrangements. Not all clones reach the TCRdb copy of this immuneACCESS table, which keeps in-frame sequences only. Checked studies attribute under half of the gap to unresolved V genes and leave the rest unexplained. V and J calls and clone size follow that table, whereas D and trimming were derived from the DNA. The sample has roughly 120,000 clones on record, about 82% of them singletons. The ten most abundant clones make up roughly 5.4% of the sample.

Via the germline V gene, CDR1 is SGHRS and CDR2 YFSETQ. The junction shows trimming of 0 bases on V and 0 bases on J, and the gene matches do not reach 3 bases of it. Measured from the cysteine to the phenylalanine, the CDR3 is 15 residues long. The entry retains the CDR3 DNA only, 45 bases that are in frame from base 1. Whole blood was collected in K2EDTA tubes by collaborating institutions according to the institutions' own protocols. For TCRbeta analysis, collaborator samples were shipped as frozen whole blood, as isolated PBMCs, or as DNA extracted from either sample type. In regard to this clone: No cognate antigen has been identified for it. No much larger clone is present one base from it, and per-base qualities are unavailable.

The sequencing input was peripheral blood. This sequence originates from a human donor in a cohort sampled during active COVID-19. The V and J segments used are TRBV5-1 and TRBJ2-7; 7 bases in the middle match TRBD1. The DNA sequence reads TGCGCCAGCAGCTTGGGGGGACAGAGCTCCTACGAGCAGTACTTC. Protein translation: CASSLGGQSSYEQYF.